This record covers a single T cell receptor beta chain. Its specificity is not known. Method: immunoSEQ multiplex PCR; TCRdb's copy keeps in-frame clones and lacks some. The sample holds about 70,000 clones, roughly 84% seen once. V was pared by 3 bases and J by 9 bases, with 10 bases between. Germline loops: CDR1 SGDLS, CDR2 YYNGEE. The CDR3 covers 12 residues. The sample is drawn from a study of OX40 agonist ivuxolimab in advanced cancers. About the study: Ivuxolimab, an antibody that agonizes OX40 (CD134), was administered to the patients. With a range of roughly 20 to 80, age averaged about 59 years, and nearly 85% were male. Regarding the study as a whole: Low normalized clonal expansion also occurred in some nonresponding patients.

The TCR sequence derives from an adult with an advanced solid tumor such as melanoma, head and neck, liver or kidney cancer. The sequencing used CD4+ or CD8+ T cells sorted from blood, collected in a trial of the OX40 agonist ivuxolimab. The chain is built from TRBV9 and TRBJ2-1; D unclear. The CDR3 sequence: CASSAYHPEQFF. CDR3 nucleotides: TGTGCCAGCAGCGCGTACCACCCTGAGCAGTTCTTC.